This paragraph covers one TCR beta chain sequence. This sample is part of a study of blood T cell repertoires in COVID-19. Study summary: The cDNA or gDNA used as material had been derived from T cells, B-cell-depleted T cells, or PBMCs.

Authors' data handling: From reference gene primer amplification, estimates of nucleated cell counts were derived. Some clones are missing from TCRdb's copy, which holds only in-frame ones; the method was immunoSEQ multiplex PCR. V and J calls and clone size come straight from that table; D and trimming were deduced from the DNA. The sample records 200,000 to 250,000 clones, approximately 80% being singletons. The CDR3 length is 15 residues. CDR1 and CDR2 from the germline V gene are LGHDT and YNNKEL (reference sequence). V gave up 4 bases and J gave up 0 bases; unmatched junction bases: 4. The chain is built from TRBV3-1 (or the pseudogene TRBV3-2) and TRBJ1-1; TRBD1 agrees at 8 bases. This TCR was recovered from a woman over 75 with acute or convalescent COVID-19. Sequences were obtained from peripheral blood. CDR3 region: CASSPGQAMNTEAFF. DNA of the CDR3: TGTGCCAGCAGCCCGGGACAGGCTATGAACACTGAAGCTTTCTTT.